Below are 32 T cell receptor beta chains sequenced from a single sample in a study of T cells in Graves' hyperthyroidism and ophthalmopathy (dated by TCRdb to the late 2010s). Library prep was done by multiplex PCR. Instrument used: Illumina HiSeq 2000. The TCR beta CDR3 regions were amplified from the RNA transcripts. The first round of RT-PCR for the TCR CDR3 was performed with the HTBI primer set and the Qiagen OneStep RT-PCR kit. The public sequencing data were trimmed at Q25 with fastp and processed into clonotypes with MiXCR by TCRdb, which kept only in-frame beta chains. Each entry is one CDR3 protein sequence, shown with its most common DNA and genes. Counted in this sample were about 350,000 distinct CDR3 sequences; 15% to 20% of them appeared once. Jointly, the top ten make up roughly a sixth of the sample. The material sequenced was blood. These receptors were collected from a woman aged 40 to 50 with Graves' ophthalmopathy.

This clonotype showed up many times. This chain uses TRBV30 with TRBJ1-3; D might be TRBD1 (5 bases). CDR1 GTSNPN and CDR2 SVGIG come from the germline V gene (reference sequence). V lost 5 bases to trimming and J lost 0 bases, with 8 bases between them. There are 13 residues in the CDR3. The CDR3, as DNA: TGTGCCTGGGGTCAGGGCTCTGGAAACACCATATATTTT. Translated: CAWGQGSGNTIYF.

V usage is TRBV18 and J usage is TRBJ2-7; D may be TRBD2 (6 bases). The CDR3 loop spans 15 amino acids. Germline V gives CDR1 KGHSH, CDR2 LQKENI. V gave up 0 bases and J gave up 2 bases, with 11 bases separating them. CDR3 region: CASSPPVAEPYEQYF. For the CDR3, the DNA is TGTGCCAGCTCACCACCGGTAGCGGAACCCTACGAGCAGTACTTC.

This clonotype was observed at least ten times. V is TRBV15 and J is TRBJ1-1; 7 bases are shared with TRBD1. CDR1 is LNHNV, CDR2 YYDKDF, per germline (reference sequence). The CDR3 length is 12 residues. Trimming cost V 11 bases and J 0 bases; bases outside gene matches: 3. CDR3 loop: CAFDRVNTEAFF. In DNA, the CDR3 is TGTGCCTTCGACAGGGTGAACACTGAAGCTTTCTTT.

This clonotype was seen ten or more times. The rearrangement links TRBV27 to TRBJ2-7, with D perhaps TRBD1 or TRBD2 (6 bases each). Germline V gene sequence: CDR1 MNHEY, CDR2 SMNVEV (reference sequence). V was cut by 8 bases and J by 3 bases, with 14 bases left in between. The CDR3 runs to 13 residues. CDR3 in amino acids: CASAEGGHYEQYF. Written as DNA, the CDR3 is TGTGCCAGCGCCGAGGGGGGCCACTACGAGCAGTACTTC.

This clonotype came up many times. The CDR3 nucleotides read TGTGCCAGCAGTTTATCCACGGAGGGCTCCAACACTGAAGCTTTCTTT. Its protein is CASSLSTEGSNTEAFF. This chain uses TRBV28 with TRBJ1-1; D gene ambiguous. Trimming stripped 1 base from V and 2 bases from J, with 14 bases between. This CDR3 is 16 amino acids long. Germline-derived CDR1 and CDR2 are MDHEN and SYDVKM.

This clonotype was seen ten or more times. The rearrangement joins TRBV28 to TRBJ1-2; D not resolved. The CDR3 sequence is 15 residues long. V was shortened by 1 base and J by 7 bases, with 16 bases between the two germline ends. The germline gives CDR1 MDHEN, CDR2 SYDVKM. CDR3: CASSLYLDVRSGYTF. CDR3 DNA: TGTGCCAGCAGTTTATACCTCGACGTCAGGAGTGGCTACACCTTC.

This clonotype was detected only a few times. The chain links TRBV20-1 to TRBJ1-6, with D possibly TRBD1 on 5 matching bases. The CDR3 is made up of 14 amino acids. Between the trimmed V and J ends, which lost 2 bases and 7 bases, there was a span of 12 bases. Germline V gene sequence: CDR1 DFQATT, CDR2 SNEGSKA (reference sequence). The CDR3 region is CSARRGPENSPLHF. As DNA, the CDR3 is TGCAGTGCTAGAAGGGGACCAGAAAATTCACCCCTCCACTTT.

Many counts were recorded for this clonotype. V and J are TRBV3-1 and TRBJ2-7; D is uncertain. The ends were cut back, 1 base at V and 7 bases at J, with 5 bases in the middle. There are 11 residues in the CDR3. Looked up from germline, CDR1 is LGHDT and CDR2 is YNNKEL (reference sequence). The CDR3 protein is CASSQVGEQYF. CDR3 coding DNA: TGTGCCAGCAGCCAAGTAGGTGAGCAGTACTTC.

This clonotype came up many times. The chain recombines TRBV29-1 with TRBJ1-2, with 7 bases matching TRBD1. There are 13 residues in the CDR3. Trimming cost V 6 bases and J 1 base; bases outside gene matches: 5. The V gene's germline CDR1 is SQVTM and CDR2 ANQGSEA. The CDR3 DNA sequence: TGCAGCGTCCGGGACAGCAATAACTATGGCTACACCTTC. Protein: CSVRDSNNYGYTF.

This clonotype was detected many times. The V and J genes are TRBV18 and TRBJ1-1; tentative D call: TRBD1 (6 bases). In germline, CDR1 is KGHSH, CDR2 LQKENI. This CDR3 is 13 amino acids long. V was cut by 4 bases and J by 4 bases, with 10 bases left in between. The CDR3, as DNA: TGTGCCAGCTCACAACAGGGCTCCACTGAAGCTTTCTTT. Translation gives CASSQQGSTEAFF.

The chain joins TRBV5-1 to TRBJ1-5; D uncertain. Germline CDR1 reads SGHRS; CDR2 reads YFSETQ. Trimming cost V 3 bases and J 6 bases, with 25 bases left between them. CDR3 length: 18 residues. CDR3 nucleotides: TGCGCCAGCAGCTACCCAGATTGGTTGGTCCGCACCAGTCAGCCCCAGCATTTT. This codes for CASSYPDWLVRTSQPQHF.

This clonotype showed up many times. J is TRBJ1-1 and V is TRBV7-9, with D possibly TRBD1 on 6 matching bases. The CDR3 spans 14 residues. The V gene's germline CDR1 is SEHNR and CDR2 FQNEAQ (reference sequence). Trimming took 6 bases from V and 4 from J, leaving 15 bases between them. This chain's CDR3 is CASSVRGGGTEAFF. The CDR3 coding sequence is TGTGCCAGCAGTGTGAGGGGGGGCGGCACTGAAGCTTTCTTT.

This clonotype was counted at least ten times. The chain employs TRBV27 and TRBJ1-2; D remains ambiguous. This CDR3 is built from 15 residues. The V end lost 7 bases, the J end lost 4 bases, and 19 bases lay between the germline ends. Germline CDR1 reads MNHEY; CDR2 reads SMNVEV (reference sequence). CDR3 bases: TGTGCCAGCAAGGGTGTCGTCCAGGCCCCCTATGGCTACACCTTC. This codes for CASKGVVQAPYGYTF.

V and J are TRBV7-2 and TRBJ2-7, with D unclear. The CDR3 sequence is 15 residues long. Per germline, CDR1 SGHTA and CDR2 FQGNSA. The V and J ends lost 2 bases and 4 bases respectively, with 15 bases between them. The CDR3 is CASSLLTHRGYEQYF. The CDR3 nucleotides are TGTGCCAGCAGCTTATTAACTCACCGTGGATACGAGCAGTACTTC.

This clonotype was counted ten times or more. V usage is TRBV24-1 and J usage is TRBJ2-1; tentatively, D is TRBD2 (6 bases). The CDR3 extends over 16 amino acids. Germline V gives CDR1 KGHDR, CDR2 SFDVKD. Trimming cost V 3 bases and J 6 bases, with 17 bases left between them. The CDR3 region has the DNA TGTGCCACCAGTGATCCCGGACTACACAACACCAATGAGCAGTTCTTC. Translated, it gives CATSDPGLHNTNEQFF.

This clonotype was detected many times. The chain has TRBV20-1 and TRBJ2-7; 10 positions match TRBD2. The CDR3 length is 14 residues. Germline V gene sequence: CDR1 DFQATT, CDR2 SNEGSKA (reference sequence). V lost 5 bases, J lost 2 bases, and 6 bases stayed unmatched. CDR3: CSALTAGGPYEQYF. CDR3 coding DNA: TGCAGTGCTTTGACAGCGGGAGGGCCCTACGAGCAGTACTTC.

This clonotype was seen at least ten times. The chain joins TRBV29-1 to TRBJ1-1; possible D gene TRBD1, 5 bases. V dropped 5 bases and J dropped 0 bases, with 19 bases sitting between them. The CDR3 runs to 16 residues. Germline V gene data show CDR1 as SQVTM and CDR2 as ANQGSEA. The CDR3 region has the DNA TGCAGCGTTCAACGCCGGGCAGGGCTTATGAACACTGAAGCTTTCTTT. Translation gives CSVQRRAGLMNTEAFF.

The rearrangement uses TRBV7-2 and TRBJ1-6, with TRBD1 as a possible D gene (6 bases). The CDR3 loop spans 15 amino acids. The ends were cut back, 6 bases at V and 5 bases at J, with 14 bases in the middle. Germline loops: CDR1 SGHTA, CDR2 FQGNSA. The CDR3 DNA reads TGTGCCAGCAGTTTGGGACACGCTAATAATTCACCCCTCCACTTT. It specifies CASSLGHANNSPLHF.

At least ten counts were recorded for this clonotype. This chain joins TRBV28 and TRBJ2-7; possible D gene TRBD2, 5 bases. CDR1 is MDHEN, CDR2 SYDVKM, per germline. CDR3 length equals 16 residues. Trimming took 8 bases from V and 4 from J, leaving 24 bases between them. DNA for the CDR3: TGTGCCAGCTTACCACCGACGCGGGCAGATCGATACGAGCAGTACTTC. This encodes CASLPPTRADRYEQYF.

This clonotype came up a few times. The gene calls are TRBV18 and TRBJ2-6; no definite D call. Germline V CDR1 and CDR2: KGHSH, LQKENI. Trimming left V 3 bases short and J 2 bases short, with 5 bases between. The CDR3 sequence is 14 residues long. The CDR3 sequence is CASSPRAGANVLTF. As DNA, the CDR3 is TGTGCCAGCTCACCCCGGGCTGGGGCCAACGTCCTGACTTTC.

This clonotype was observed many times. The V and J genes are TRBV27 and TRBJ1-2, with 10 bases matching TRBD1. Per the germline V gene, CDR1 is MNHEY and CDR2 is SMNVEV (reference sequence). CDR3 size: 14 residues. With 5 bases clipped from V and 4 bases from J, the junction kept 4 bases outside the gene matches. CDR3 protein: CASSQGQGGYGYTF. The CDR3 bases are TGTGCCAGCAGTCAAGGACAGGGGGGCTATGGCTACACCTTC.

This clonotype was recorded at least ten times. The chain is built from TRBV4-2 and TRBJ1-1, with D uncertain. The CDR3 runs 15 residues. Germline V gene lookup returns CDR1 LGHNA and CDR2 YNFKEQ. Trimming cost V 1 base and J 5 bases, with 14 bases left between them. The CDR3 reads CASSQGREENTEAFF. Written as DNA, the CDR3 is TGTGCCAGCAGCCAAGGACGTGAGGAGAATACTGAAGCTTTCTTT.

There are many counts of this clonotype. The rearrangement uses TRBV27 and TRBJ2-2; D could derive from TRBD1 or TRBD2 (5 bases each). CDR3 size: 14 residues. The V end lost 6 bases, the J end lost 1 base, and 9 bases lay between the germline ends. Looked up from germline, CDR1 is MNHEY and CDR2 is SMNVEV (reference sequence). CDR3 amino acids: CASSGAKNTGELFF. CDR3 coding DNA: TGTGCCAGCAGCGGGGCGAAGAACACCGGGGAGCTGTTTTTT.

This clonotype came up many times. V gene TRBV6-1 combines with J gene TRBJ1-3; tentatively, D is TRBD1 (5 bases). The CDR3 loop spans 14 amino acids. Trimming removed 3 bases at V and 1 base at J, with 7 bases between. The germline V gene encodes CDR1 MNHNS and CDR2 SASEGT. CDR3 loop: CASSDAGSGNTIYF. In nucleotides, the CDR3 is TGTGCCAGCAGTGACGCAGGGTCTGGAAACACCATATATTTT.

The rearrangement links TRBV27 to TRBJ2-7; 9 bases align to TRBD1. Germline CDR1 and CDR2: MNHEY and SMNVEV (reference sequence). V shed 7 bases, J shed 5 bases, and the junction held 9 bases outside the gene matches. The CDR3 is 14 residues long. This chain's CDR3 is CASNEGQGRNEQYF. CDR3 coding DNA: TGTGCCAGCAACGAGGGACAGGGTAGGAACGAGCAGTACTTC.

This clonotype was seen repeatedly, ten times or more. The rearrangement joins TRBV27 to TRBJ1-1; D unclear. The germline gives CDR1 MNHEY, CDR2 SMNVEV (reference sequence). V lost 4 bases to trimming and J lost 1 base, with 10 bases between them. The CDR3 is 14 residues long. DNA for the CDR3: TGTGCCAGCAGTTCGGCAGTGGCGAACACTGAAGCTTTCTTT. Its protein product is CASSSAVANTEAFF.

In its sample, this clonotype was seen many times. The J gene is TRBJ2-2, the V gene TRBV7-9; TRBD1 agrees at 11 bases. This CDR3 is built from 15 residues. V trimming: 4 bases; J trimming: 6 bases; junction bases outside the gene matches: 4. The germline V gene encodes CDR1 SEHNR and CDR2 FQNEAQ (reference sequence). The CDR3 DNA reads TGTGCCAGCAGCTCACCGGGACAGGGGGCCGGGGAGCTGTTTTTT. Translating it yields CASSSPGQGAGELFF. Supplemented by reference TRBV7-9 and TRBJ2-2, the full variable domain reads DTGVSQNPRHKITKRGQNVTFRCDPISEHNRLYWYRQTLGQGPEFLTYFQNEAQLEKSRLLSDRFSAERPKGSFSTLEIQRTEQGDSAMYLCASSSPGQGAGELFFGEGSRLTVL.

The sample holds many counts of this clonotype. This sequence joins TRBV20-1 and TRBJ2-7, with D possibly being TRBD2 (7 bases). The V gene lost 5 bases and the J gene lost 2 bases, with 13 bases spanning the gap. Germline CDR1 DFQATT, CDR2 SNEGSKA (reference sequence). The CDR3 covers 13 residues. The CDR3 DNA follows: TGCAGTGCTCGAGGGGGGGAACCCTACGAGCAGTACTTC. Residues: CSARGGEPYEQYF.

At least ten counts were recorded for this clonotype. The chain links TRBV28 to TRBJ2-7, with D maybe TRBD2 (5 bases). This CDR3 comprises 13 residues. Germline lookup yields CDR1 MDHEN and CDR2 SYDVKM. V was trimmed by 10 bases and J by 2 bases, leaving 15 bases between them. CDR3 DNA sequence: TGTGCCACCGGGGAGCCCACCACCTACGAGCAGTACTTC. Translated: CATGEPTTYEQYF.

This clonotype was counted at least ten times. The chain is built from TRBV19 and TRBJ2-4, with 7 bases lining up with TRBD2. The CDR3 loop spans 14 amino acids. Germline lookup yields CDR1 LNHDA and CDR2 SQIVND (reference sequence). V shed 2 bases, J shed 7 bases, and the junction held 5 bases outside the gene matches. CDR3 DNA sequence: TGTGCCAGTAGTATAATGTGGGAGGGGAACATTCAGTACTTC. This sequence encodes CASSIMWEGNIQYF.

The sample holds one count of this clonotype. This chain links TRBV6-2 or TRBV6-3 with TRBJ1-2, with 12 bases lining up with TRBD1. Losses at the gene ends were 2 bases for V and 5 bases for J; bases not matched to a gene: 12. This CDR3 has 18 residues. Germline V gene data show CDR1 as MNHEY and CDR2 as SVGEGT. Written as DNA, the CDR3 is TGTGCCAGCAGTTACAGTAGGGACAGGGGGCTCGGTTGGTATGGCTACACCTTC. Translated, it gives CASSYSRDRGLGWYGYTF.

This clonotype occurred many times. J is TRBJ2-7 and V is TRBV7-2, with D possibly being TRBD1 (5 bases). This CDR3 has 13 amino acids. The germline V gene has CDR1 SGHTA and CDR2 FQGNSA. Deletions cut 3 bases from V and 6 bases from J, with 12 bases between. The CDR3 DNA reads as TGTGCCAGCAGCTTGGACGGTAGGGGCGAGCAGTACTTC. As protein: CASSLDGRGEQYF.